This is a list of T cell receptor beta chains from one sample in a study of blood T cell repertoires in COVID-19. Using immunoSEQ multiplex PCR, the repertoire was profiled, and TCRdb retains in-frame clones only, with some absent. The table has about 170,000 clones, around 89% seen once. Sequencing input: peripheral blood. All receptors derive from a man aged 45-60 years who had recovered from COVID-19. Each CDR3 is given with its conserved first and last residue. Each record gives: V gene, clone size, D gene, J gene, CDR3 protein, CDR3 DNA. D genes are given only for firm matches. A clone size is listed for some rows: how often the clone was seen (once, few, many), or a class if it is expanded.

V: TRBV4-1
size: .
D: TRBD2
J: TRBJ2-7
CDR3: CASSQGSAGGLYEQYF
DNA: TGCGCCAGCAGCCAAGGATCAGCGGGAGGGCTGTACGAGCAGTACTTC

V: TRBV28
size: .
D: .
J: TRBJ1-2
CDR3: CASLSSLANYGYTF
DNA: TGTGCCAGCTTATCTTCCCTTGCTAACTATGGCTACACCTTC

V: TRBV11-2
size: .
D: TRBD1
J: TRBJ2-7
CDR3: CASSPDRALTYEQYF
DNA: TGTGCCAGCAGTCCTGACAGGGCCTTAACCTACGAGCAGTACTTC

V: TRBV24-1
size: once
D: TRBD2
J: TRBJ2-3
CDR3: CATSDPGTSEVTDTQYF
DNA: TGTGCCACCAGTGATCCCGGGACTAGCGAGGTCACAGATACGCAGTATTTT

V: TRBV14
size: .
D: .
J: TRBJ1-3
CDR3: CASTRGRGETIYF
DNA: TGTGCCAGCACCCGGGGGAGGGGAGAAACCATATATTTT

V: TRBV4-3
size: .
D: TRBD1
J: TRBJ1-3
CDR3: CASSPSTGSGNTIYF
DNA: TGCGCCAGCAGTCCTTCGACAGGGTCCGGAAACACCATATATTTT

V: TRBV19
size: .
D: TRBD2
J: TRBJ2-3
CDR3: CASSSGVAGGDTQYF
DNA: TGTGCCAGTAGTTCCGGGGTAGCGGGAGGGGATACGCAGTATTTT

V: TRBV4-1
size: .
D: .
J: TRBJ2-3
CDR3: CASSSVVGLSGDTQYF
DNA: TGCGCCAGCAGCTCGGTGGTGGGGCTATCTGGAGATACGCAGTATTTT

V: TRBV25-1
size: .
D: .
J: TRBJ2-6
CDR3: CASSESGSGANVLTF
DNA: TGTGCCAGCAGTGAGTCGGGCTCTGGGGCCAACGTCCTGACTTTC

V: TRBV7-2
size: once
D: TRBD1
J: TRBJ1-1
CDR3: CASSDGQGNTEAFF
DNA: TGTGCCAGCAGCGATGGACAGGGGAACACTGAAGCTTTCTTT

V: TRBV9
size: .
D: TRBD2
J: TRBJ2-7
CDR3: CASSVGTSGAYEQYF
DNA: TGTGCCAGCAGCGTAGGTACTAGCGGAGCCTACGAGCAGTACTTC

V: TRBV28
size: .
D: .
J: TRBJ1-2
CDR3: CASSLTSDSYGYTF
DNA: TGTGCCAGCAGTTTAACCTCAGACAGCTATGGCTACACCTTC

V: TRBV10-3
size: .
D: .
J: TRBJ2-7
CDR3: CAIRDLTAYEQYF
DNA: TGTGCCATCAGAGACTTGACAGCCTACGAGCAGTACTTC

V: TRBV27
size: .
D: .
J: TRBJ2-7
CDR3: CASSQQGDGPYEQYF
DNA: TGTGCCAGCAGTCAACAGGGCGACGGTCCCTACGAGCAGTACTTC

V: TRBV9
size: .
D: .
J: TRBJ2-7
CDR3: CASSVDTGQSYEQYF
DNA: TGTGCCAGCAGCGTAGATACAGGGCAAAGCTACGAGCAGTACTTC

V: TRBV11-2
size: .
D: .
J: TRBJ1-1
CDR3: CASSLGGKNTEAFF
DNA: TGTGCCAGCAGCTTAGGAGGGAAGAACACTGAAGCTTTCTTT

V: TRBV6-1
size: .
D: .
J: TRBJ1-6
CDR3: CASSEVGGPSYNSPLHF
DNA: TGTGCCAGCAGTGAAGTCGGGGGACCGTCCTATAATTCACCCCTCCACTTT

V: TRBV18
size: .
D: TRBD1
J: TRBJ1-4
CDR3: CASSHDRGRGEKLFF
DNA: TGTGCCAGCTCACACGACAGGGGCAGGGGGGAAAAACTGTTTTTT

V: TRBV28
size: once
D: TRBD1
J: TRBJ1-5
CDR3: CASSWPGGTEINQPQHF
DNA: TGTGCCAGCAGCTGGCCGGGCGGGACAGAGATCAATCAGCCCCAGCATTTT

V: TRBV6-5
size: .
D: TRBD1
J: TRBJ2-3
CDR3: CASSWQTGEQYF
DNA: TGTGCCAGCAGTTGGCAGACAGGGGAGCAGTATTTT